The sequence of this T cell receptor (beta chain) was determined in a study of OX40 agonist ivuxolimab in advanced cancers. Across the study: Across the patients, intravenous ivuxolimab was delivered every 2 weeks at 0.01 to 10 mg/kg. Three dose-escalation patients had partial responses: one with hepatocellular carcinoma and two with cutaneous melanoma.

This CDR3 has 15 amino acids. Germline lookup yields CDR1 SNHLY and CDR2 FYNNEI. V was clipped by 5 bases and J by 5 bases; unmatched bases: 7. The sample holds a few counts of this clone. Generated by immunoSEQ multiplex PCR, the TCRdb table keeps only in-frame clones and is missing some. The sample lists 69,000 or so clones, about nine tenths occurring once. The timepoints at which blood was sampled were baseline, cycle 4 day 1, and cycle 7 day 1. The chain is built from TRBV2 and TRBJ1-5, with 9 bases matching TRBD1. This material consisted of CD4+ or CD8+ T cells sorted from blood, taken in a trial of the OX40 agonist ivuxolimab. The TCR was taken from an adult with an advanced solid tumor such as melanoma, head and neck, liver or kidney cancer. The CDR3 region has the DNA TGTGCCAGCAGTAAAACAGGGGGCCGAGATCAGCCCCAGCATTTT. Its protein is CASSKTGGRDQPQHF.